What follows are 20 T cell receptor beta chains derived from one specimen sequenced in a study of blood T cells in healthy people across ages. A second PCR, run for about 7 to 11 cycles, used a sample-barcoded 5' primer plus a J-beta primer mix. TCRdb used MiXCR to reprocess the 5' RACE reads, holding one entry per CDR3 protein. This table holds about 640,000 distinct CDR3 sequences, roughly 58% found once. Sequencing was performed on blood. These receptors were obtained from a man aged 55 to 70 in good health.

This chain uses TRBV5-1 with TRBJ1-6; a weak D match, TRBD1 (6 bases). The CDR3 totals 16 residues. Between the trimmed V and J ends, which lost 6 bases and 7 bases, there was a span of 20 bases. Germline-derived CDR1 and CDR2 are SGHRS and YFSETQ. CDR3 DNA sequence: TGCGCCAGCACCCTAATTCCCGGACAGACCAATTCACCCCTCCACTTT. Translating it yields CASTLIPGQTNSPLHF.

The genes are TRBV7-2 and TRBJ2-3, with 11 bases lining up with TRBD2. CDR3 length: 15 residues. V gave up 3 bases and J gave up 5 bases; unmatched junction bases: 4. Looked up from germline, CDR1 is SGHTA and CDR2 is FQGNSA. CDR3 DNA sequence: TGTGCCAGCAGCTTTTATAGCGGGGGGGTAGATACGCAGTATTTT. It encodes CASSFYSGGVDTQYF.

J is TRBJ2-5 and V is TRBV11-2; 9 positions match TRBD1. The CDR3 has 13 amino acids. The trim removed 9 bases at V and 1 base at J, leaving 3 bases unmatched. Germline loops: CDR1 SGHAT, CDR2 FQNNGV. CDR3 in amino acids: CASGDRVQETQYF. For the CDR3, the DNA is TGTGCCAGTGGGGACAGGGTCCAAGAGACCCAGTACTTC.

V is TRBV28 and J is TRBJ2-3; D gene uncertain. Germline CDR1 and CDR2: MDHEN and SYDVKM. Trimming stripped 5 bases from V and 1 base from J, with 13 bases between. CDR3 length: 15 amino acids. CDR3 sequence: CASSRPPRGTDTQYF. CDR3 coding DNA: TGTGCCAGCAGTCGTCCACCCCGGGGCACAGATACGCAGTATTTT.

The chain employs TRBV27 and TRBJ2-7; D might be TRBD2 (5 bases). CDR1 is MNHEY, CDR2 SMNVEV, per germline (reference sequence). The CDR3 covers 15 residues. Trimming removed 6 bases from V and 1 base from J, with 16 bases in between. As DNA, the CDR3 is TGTGCCAGCAGACTCTCGGCGGGCAGGTCCTACGAGCAGTACTTC. Its translation is CASRLSAGRSYEQYF.

CDR3 sequence: CASSGLAGAPSSTDTQYF. Here the CDR3 DNA reads TGTGCCAGTAGCGGACTAGCGGGGGCTCCGAGTAGCACAGATACGCAGTATTTT. The chain carries TRBV6-1 and TRBJ2-3; 13 bases agree with TRBD2. CDR3 length equals 18 residues. The germline V gene has CDR1 MNHNS and CDR2 SASEGT. Losses at the gene ends were 9 bases for V and 0 bases for J; bases not matched to a gene: 12.

The chain employs TRBV12-3 or TRBV12-4 and TRBJ2-1; D gene uncertain. The DNA end lines up better with TRBJ2-7; the J call may be wrong. The CDR3 contains 14 residues. CDR3 DNA: TGTGCCAGCAGGAAGGAAAGCTCCTACAATGAGCAGTACTTC. Its translation: CASRKESSYNEQYF.

The chain combines TRBV12-3 or TRBV12-4 with TRBJ2-3, with D possibly matching TRBD1 (6 bases). The CDR3 is 14 residues long. V was shortened by 6 bases and J by 2 bases, with 12 bases between the two germline ends. The CDR3 here is CASRRQVYTDTQYF. CDR3 sequence (DNA): TGTGCCAGCAGACGACAGGTTTACACAGATACGCAGTATTTT.

The genes are TRBV20-1 and TRBJ1-1; D may be TRBD1 (6 bases). The germline gives CDR1 DFQATT, CDR2 SNEGSKA (reference sequence). The V end lost 0 bases, the J end lost 5 bases, and 16 bases lay between the germline ends. This CDR3 comprises 15 residues. CDR3 bases: TGCAGTGCTAGAGACTCGACAGGAATGGGGACTGAAGCTTTCTTT. Protein sequence: CSARDSTGMGTEAFF.

The gene calls are TRBV4-1 and TRBJ2-7; D gene uncertain. The DNA end is more similar to TRBJ2-5, so the J call may be wrong. The CDR3 sequence is 14 residues long. The germline V gene encodes CDR1 MGHRA and CDR2 YSYEKL. CDR3 protein: CASSQGWNQETQYF. The CDR3 nucleotides are TGCGCCAGCAGCCAAGGGTGGAATCAGGAGACCCAGTACTTC.

This rearrangement joins TRBV7-9 to TRBJ2-7, with TRBD2 as a possible D gene (5 bases). The V end lost 5 bases, the J end lost 5 bases, and 13 bases lay between the germline ends. The germline CDR1 and CDR2 sequences are SEHNR and FQNEAQ (reference sequence). The CDR3 is made up of 13 amino acids. Written as DNA, the CDR3 is TGTGCCAGCAGCCCCCCGGGGTCGCACGAGCAGTACTTC. It yields the protein CASSPPGSHEQYF.

There are a few counts of this clonotype. The rearrangement links TRBV3-1 to TRBJ2-2, with no clear D. Per the germline V gene, CDR1 is LGHDT and CDR2 is YNNKEL (reference sequence). The V gene lost 1 base and the J gene lost 4 bases, with 7 bases spanning the gap. This CDR3 has 14 amino acids. CDR3 bases: TGTGCCAGCAGCCAAGTCATTTCCACCGGGGAGCTGTTTTTT. Residues: CASSQVISTGELFF.

The rearrangement links TRBV12-3 or TRBV12-4 to TRBJ2-1; 10 bases align to TRBD2. The CDR3 has 15 residues. J was trimmed by 6 bases and V by 5 bases; bases with no gene match: 7. The DNA for the CDR3 is TGTGCCAGCAGTCCCGCTAGCGGGAGAATCAATGAGCAGTTCTTC. This codes for CASSPASGRINEQFF.

The J gene is TRBJ2-3, the V gene TRBV4-2, with TRBD2 matching 9 bases. This CDR3 is built from 18 residues. V trimming: 4 bases; J trimming: 1 base; junction bases outside the gene matches: 12. Germline CDR1 and CDR2: LGHNA and YNFKEQ. CDR3 sequence: CASSRDPRTSAGTDTQYF. CDR3 coding DNA: TGTGCCAGCAGCCGCGACCCACGGACTAGCGCGGGCACAGATACGCAGTATTTT.

The genes are TRBV20-1 and TRBJ2-3, with TRBD2 matching 11 bases. Unmatched junction bases numbered 2, after V lost 3 bases and J lost 6 bases. The CDR3 length is 13 residues. The germline gives CDR1 DFQATT, CDR2 SNEGSKA (reference sequence). For the CDR3, the DNA is TGCAGTGCTAGGACTAGCGGGGTGGATACGCAGTATTTT. Translation gives CSARTSGVDTQYF.

The chain is built from TRBV20-1 and TRBJ1-1; D gene ambiguous. Per germline, CDR1 DFQATT and CDR2 SNEGSKA (reference sequence). Trimming left V 6 bases short and J 0 bases short, with 8 bases between. The CDR3 covers 12 residues. The CDR3 loop reads CSAPAVNTEAFF. The CDR3 bases are TGCAGTGCCCCCGCAGTGAACACTGAAGCTTTCTTT.

The V and J genes are TRBV3-1 and TRBJ2-1; 7 bases agree with TRBD1. The CDR3 contains 14 residues. From germline, CDR1 is LGHDT and CDR2 YNNKEL (reference sequence). V was pared by 4 bases and J by 10 bases, with 10 bases of the junction left unmatched. CDR3 nucleotides: TGTGCCAGCAGCCGGTCGGACAGGTCGAGGGAGCAGTTCTTC. Amino acid sequence: CASSRSDRSREQFF.

This clonotype was seen a handful of times. This chain connects TRBV5-1 to TRBJ2-5; 8 bases are a match to TRBD1. The CDR3 totals 16 residues. The junction had 9 bases not matched to a gene; V was cut back by 3 bases and J by 2 bases. Per germline, CDR1 SGHRS and CDR2 YFSETQ. Here the CDR3 reads CASSSDRVGWQETQYF. CDR3 DNA sequence: TGCGCCAGCAGCTCGGACAGGGTCGGTTGGCAAGAGACCCAGTACTTC.

The chain combines TRBV24-1 with TRBJ2-1; TRBD2 agrees at 8 bases. The CDR3 length is 13 residues. Germline trimming cut 3 bases from V and 8 bases from J; bases unmatched to any gene: 2. Germline V gives CDR1 KGHDR, CDR2 SFDVKD. CDR3 DNA: TGTGCCACCAGTGATAGCGGGGGTTATGAGCAGTTCTTC. Amino acids: CATSDSGGYEQFF.

This sequence joins TRBV2 and TRBJ1-2; D is unclear. Per germline, CDR1 SNHLY and CDR2 FYNNEI. The germline V and J ends were trimmed by 0 bases and 0 bases, with 8 bases remaining between them. The CDR3 sequence is 15 residues long. The CDR3 sequence is CASSEARGSNYGYTF. The CDR3 coding sequence is TGTGCCAGCAGTGAAGCGCGTGGTTCTAACTATGGCTACACCTTC.